The 31 T cell receptor beta chains reported below all come from one sample, sequenced in a study of monozygotic twins with inflammatory bowel disease. TCRdb re-analyzed the 5' RACE reads; it lists each CDR3 protein once, without DNA. The sample features 440,000 or so distinct CDR3 sequences, with 2% to 3% in its top ten. Sequencing was performed on blood. The source is a human donor with ulcerative colitis or Crohn's disease, or a healthy co-twin of an affected twin (not recorded which).

This chain joins TRBV5-1 and TRBJ2-7; checking the TCRdb D call of TRBD2 is not possible without DNA. The CDR3 runs to 13 residues. CDR1 SGHRS and CDR2 YFSETQ come from the germline V gene. The CDR3 spells CASQKEGSYEQYF. Based on the CDR3 plus reference TRBV5-1 and TRBJ2-7, the full variable domain is KAGVTQTPRYLIKTRGQQVTLSCSPISGHRSVSWYQQTPGQGLQFLFEYFSETQRNKGNFPGRFSGRQFSNSRSEMNVSTLELGDSALYLCASQKEGSYEQYFGPGTRLTVT.

This CDR3 reads CSARSGIYEQYF. This chain connects TRBV20-1 to TRBJ2-7; TCRdb names TRBD2, which stays unverified in the absence of DNA. Germline CDR1 and CDR2: DFQATT and SNEGSKA (reference sequence). This CDR3 has 12 residues.

The V call is TRBV10-3, the J call TRBJ1-2. CDR3 length equals 13 residues. The germline CDR1 and CDR2 sequences are ENHRY and SYGVKD. Here the CDR3 reads CAISENRSYGYTF.

V usage is TRBV7-2 and J usage is TRBJ1-3; TCRdb gives TRBD1 as the D gene, but with no DNA this cannot be confirmed. The CDR3 length is 13 residues. Germline-derived CDR1 and CDR2 are SGHTA and FQGNSA. CDR3 region: CASSFRDGNTIYF.

The gene calls are TRBV5-1 and TRBJ2-1; checking the TCRdb D call of TRBD2 is not possible without DNA. CDR1 is SGHRS and CDR2 is YFSETQ in the germline V gene. This CDR3 contains 18 residues. CDR3 region: CASSLGMTSGSSYNEQFF.

CDR3 region: CASVRPGSITEAFF. V is TRBV6-1 and J is TRBJ1-1; TCRdb proposes TRBD1, but this gene call is untestable without DNA. Per the germline V gene, CDR1 is MNHNS and CDR2 is SASEGT. The CDR3 is made up of 14 amino acids.

This chain joins TRBV5-4 and TRBJ2-1. The germline V gene has CDR1 SGHNT and CDR2 YYREEE (reference sequence). CDR3 size: 16 residues. The CDR3 is CASSPEWGGSYNEQFF. Full variable domain (outside the CDR3, taken from reference TRBV5-4 and TRBJ2-1): ETGVTQSPTHLIKTRGQQVTLRCSSQSGHNTVSWYQQALGQGPQFIFQYYREEENGRGNFPPRFSGLQFPNYSSELNVNALELDDSALYLCASSPEWGGSYNEQFFGPGTRLTVL.

V and J are TRBV7-2 and TRBJ2-7; the D call of TRBD1 rests on TCRdb alone, since no DNA is present to check it. Germline loops: CDR1 SGHTA, CDR2 FQGNSA. The CDR3 length is 15 residues. The CDR3 loop reads CASSLGPGPTYEQYF. Full variable domain (missing parts from reference TRBV7-2 and TRBJ2-7): GAGVSQSPSNKVTEKGKDVELRCDPISGHTALYWYRQSLGQGLEFLIYFQGNSAPDKSGLPSDRFSAERTGGSVSTLTIQRTQQEDSAVYLCASSLGPGPTYEQYFGPGTRLTVT.

The V and J genes are TRBV5-1 and TRBJ1-1. Germline V gives CDR1 SGHRS, CDR2 YFSETQ. The CDR3 has 15 amino acids. The CDR3 is CASSRELGSNTEAFF.

This chain uses TRBV7-2 with TRBJ2-3. From germline, CDR1 is SGHTA and CDR2 FQGNSA. The CDR3 covers 15 residues. Here the CDR3 reads CASSLQRSFTDTQYF. Full variable domain (missing parts from reference TRBV7-2 and TRBJ2-3): GAGVSQSPSNKVTEKGKDVELRCDPISGHTALYWYRQSLGQGLEFLIYFQGNSAPDKSGLPSDRFSAERTGGSVSTLTIQRTQQEDSAVYLCASSLQRSFTDTQYFGPGTRLTVL.

This chain joins TRBV11-2 and TRBJ2-1; TCRdb's assignment of TRBD1 cannot be checked, as there is no DNA. CDR3 length: 14 residues. Germline lookup yields CDR1 SGHAT and CDR2 FQNNGV. The CDR3 loop is CASRRQEFNNEQFF.

V and J are TRBV14 and TRBJ1-2. Per the germline V gene, CDR1 is SGHDN and CDR2 is FVKESK. The CDR3 has 14 residues. CDR3 sequence reads: CASSQTLSMGGYTF.

CDR3 amino acids: CASSMATGGSQPQHF. The chain carries TRBV19 and TRBJ1-5; the D call from TCRdb, TRBD1, cannot be confirmed without DNA. The CDR3 covers 15 residues. The germline gives CDR1 LNHDA, CDR2 SQIVND (reference sequence).

This chain uses TRBV12-3 or TRBV12-4 with TRBJ2-1; TCRdb reports TRBD2, a call that lacks DNA to check it against. The CDR3 loop spans 16 amino acids. CDR3: CASSFLGGSRPREQFF.

The rearrangement joins TRBV20-1 to TRBJ2-7; TCRdb calls TRBD1, which cannot be checked without DNA. Germline values: CDR1 DFQATT, CDR2 SNEGSKA (reference sequence). CDR3 size: 16 residues. The chain's CDR3 is CSARDSRAAGSYEQYF.

V and J are TRBV7-3 and TRBJ2-2; without DNA, the TCRdb call of TRBD1 cannot be checked. The V gene's germline CDR1 is SGHTA and CDR2 FQGTGA. This CDR3 has 13 residues. The CDR3 spells CASSAGSSGELFF.

J is TRBJ2-1 and V is TRBV6-2 or TRBV6-3; the TCRdb call, TRBD2, lacks DNA for checking. Germline CDR1 is MNHEY and CDR2 is SVGEGT. CDR3 length: 15 amino acids. CDR3 region: CASSYSIARDNEQFF.

This chain links TRBV5-1 with TRBJ1-1. Germline V gene data show CDR1 as SGHRS and CDR2 as YFSETQ. CDR3 length equals 14 residues. CDR3 in amino acids: CASSLGLIDTEAFF.

The chain joins TRBV19 to TRBJ2-1. The CDR3 has 12 residues. Germline V gene data show CDR1 as LNHDA and CDR2 as SQIVND (reference sequence). CDR3 protein: CASSMRSDEQFF.

The V call is TRBV11-2, the J call TRBJ2-3. The CDR3 totals 15 residues. The V gene's germline CDR1 is SGHAT and CDR2 FQNNGV. CDR3 amino acids: CASSLNYWGTDTQYF.

The chain combines TRBV20-1 with TRBJ2-3; TCRdb's D call, TRBD1, is unchecked because there is no DNA. In germline, CDR1 is DFQATT, CDR2 SNEGSKA (reference sequence). CDR3 length: 13 amino acids. The CDR3 here is CSAQGGAGDTQYF.

The chain couples TRBV6-6 to TRBJ2-7; checking the TCRdb D call of TRBD1 is not possible without DNA. The CDR3 spans 12 residues. Looked up from germline, CDR1 is MNHNY and CDR2 is SVGAGI (reference sequence). CDR3 protein: CATPGRKDEQYF.

The V call is TRBV28, the J call TRBJ2-7; there is no DNA to check the TCRdb D call of TRBD2. The length of the CDR3 is 17 residues. Germline-derived CDR1 and CDR2 are MDHEN and SYDVKM. The CDR3: CASSPSGTSGRVYEQYF.

The chain is built from TRBV5-1 and TRBJ1-1; as DNA is missing, the TRBD1 call by TCRdb cannot be tested. Germline V gene sequence: CDR1 SGHRS, CDR2 YFSETQ. There are 15 residues in the CDR3. CDR3 residues: CASSSGQGANPGAFF.

The chain couples TRBV12-3 or TRBV12-4 to TRBJ2-7; no DNA is available, so the TRBD2 call from TCRdb remains unchecked. The CDR3 covers 14 residues. This chain's CDR3 is CASSFGTRADEQYF.

The chain has TRBV5-1 and TRBJ2-5; TCRdb gives TRBD2 as the D gene, but with no DNA this cannot be confirmed. Germline values: CDR1 SGHRS, CDR2 YFSETQ. The CDR3 totals 14 residues. The CDR3 loop reads CASSFSGSEETQYF. The full variable domain, in which reference TRBV5-1 and TRBJ2-5 provide the parts outside the CDR3, is KAGVTQTPRYLIKTRGQQVTLSCSPISGHRSVSWYQQTPGQGLQFLFEYFSETQRNKGNFPGRFSGRQFSNSRSEMNVSTLELGDSALYLCASSFSGSEETQYFGPGTRLLVL.

The chain is built from TRBV6-1 and TRBJ2-2; no DNA is available, so the TRBD2 call from TCRdb remains unchecked. Germline CDR1 is MNHNS and CDR2 is SASEGT. This CDR3 has 18 amino acids. The CDR3 loop is CASRLLLAGGTNTGELFF.

The chain links TRBV7-2 to TRBJ2-3. The CDR3 contains 15 residues. Germline values: CDR1 SGHTA, CDR2 FQGNSA. This chain's CDR3 is CASSRSALRTDTQYF.

This sequence joins TRBV5-4 and TRBJ2-5; the TCRdb call, TRBD1, lacks DNA for checking. The V gene's germline CDR1 is SGHNT and CDR2 YYREEE (reference sequence). This CDR3 spans 14 amino acids. CDR3: CASSPGTSQETQYF.

The chain links TRBV7-9 to TRBJ2-1; with no DNA, the TCRdb D assignment of TRBD2 cannot be verified. Germline CDR1 SEHNR, CDR2 FQNEAQ (reference sequence). The CDR3 runs 15 residues. CDR3 in amino acids: CASRRLAGAYNEQFF.

J is TRBJ2-3 and V is TRBV5-1; TCRdb names TRBD2, which stays unverified in the absence of DNA. CDR1 and CDR2 from the germline V gene are SGHRS and YFSETQ. The CDR3 is 16 residues long. The CDR3 is CASSPGLTSRSWAQYF.